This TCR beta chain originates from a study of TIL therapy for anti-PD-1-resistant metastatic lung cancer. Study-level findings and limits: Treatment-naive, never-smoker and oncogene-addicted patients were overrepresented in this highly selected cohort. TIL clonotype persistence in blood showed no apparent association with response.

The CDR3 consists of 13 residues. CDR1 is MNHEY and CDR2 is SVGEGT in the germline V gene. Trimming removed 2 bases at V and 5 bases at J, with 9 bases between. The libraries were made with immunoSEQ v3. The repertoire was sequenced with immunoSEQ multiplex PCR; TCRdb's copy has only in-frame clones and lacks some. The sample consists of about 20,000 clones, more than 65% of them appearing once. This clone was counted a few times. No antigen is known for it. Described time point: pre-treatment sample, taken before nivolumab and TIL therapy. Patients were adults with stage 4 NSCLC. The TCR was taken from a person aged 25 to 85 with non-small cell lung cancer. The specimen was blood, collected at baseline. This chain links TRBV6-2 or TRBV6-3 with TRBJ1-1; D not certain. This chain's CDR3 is CASSYPRRTEAFF. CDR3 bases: TGTGCCAGCAGTTACCCTCGGCGGACTGAAGCTTTCTTT.